The entry below describes one TCR beta chain. Its antigen remains unknown. The sample originates from a study of beta chain features in type 1 diabetes. As for the study in general: Patients looked much like healthy donors when it came to age, gender and cell yields. Findings and limits, study-wide: VDJ junctions from patients with type 1 diabetes contained fewer insertions and more deletions. All four CD4+ subsets of Type 1 diabetes patients contained TCRB CDR3s that were moderately but significantly shorter. TCRB repertoires of naive, central memory and Treg cells appeared more similar among patients than among healthy donors.

Trimming removed 2 bases from V and 1 base from J, with 15 bases in between. Germline V gives CDR1 KGHSH, CDR2 LQKENI. The CDR3 extends over 16 amino acids. The whole isolated RNA underwent reverse transcription, so sequencing captured expressed TCRB transcripts. Assay: immunoSEQ multiplex PCR; the TCRdb copy retains only in-frame clones and omits some. Of about 650,000 clones listed, 12% were seen once; the top ten hold roughly 0.12%. The V and J genes are TRBV18 and TRBJ2-7; tentative D call: TRBD2 (6 bases). The receptor was isolated from a man between 25 and 39 years old with type 1 diabetes. The sample taken for sequencing was naive CD4+ T cells from blood. The CDR3 sequence: CASSPTPGTASYEQYF. CDR3 coding DNA: TGTGCCAGCTCACCAACGCCCGGGACTGCTTCCTACGAGCAGTACTTC.